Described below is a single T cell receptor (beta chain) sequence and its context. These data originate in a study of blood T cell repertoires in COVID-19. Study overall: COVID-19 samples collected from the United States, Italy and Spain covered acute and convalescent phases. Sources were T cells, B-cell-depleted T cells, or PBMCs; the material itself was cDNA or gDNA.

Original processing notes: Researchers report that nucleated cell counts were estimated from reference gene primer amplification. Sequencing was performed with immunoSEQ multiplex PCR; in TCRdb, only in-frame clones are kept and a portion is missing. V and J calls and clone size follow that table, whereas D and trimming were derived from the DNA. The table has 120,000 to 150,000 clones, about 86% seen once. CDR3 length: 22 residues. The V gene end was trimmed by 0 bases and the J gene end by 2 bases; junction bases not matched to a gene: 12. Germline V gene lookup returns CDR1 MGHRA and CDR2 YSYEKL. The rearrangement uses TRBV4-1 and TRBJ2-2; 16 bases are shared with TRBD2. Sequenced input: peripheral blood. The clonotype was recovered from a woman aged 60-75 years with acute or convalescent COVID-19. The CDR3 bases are TGCGCCAGCAGCCAAGATCTTCAAACGGGACTAGCGGGGGGGATTAACACCGGGGAGCTGTTTTTT. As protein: CASSQDLQTGLAGGINTGELFF.